These 20 T cell receptor beta chains originate from one sample sequenced in a study of OX40 agonist ivuxolimab in advanced cancers. The assay was immunoSEQ multiplex PCR, and TCRdb's table has in-frame clones only and misses some. The sample has 64,000 or so clones, roughly 83% seen once; the top ten hold 0.6% to 0.8%. The material sequenced was CD4+ or CD8+ T cells sorted from blood, taken in a trial of the OX40 agonist ivuxolimab. The source of these receptors is an adult with an advanced solid tumor such as melanoma, head and neck, liver or kidney cancer.

The J gene is TRBJ2-7, the V gene TRBV9; D could derive from TRBD1 or TRBD2 (6 bases each). The V gene's germline CDR1 is SGDLS and CDR2 YYNGEE. V was trimmed by 0 bases and J by 3 bases, leaving 13 bases between them. CDR3 length equals 15 residues. This chain's CDR3 is CASSVGGAGFYEQYF. CDR3 DNA: TGTGCCAGCAGCGTAGGGGGGGCCGGTTTCTACGAGCAGTACTTC.

This clone was seen a few times. The rearrangement links TRBV18 to TRBJ1-1; a possible D gene is TRBD1 (5 bases). The V gene lost 2 bases and the J gene lost 3 bases, with 10 bases spanning the gap. The CDR3 is 14 residues long. Per the germline V gene, CDR1 is KGHSH and CDR2 is LQKENI. The DNA of the CDR3 is TGTGCCAGCTCACCAGTTGGGGGGGACACTGAAGCTTTCTTT. It is translated as CASSPVGGDTEAFF.

By share, this clone ranks as medium-sized. The chain has TRBV2 and TRBJ1-1; 8 nucleotides agree with TRBD1. Trimming removed 9 bases from V and 4 bases from J; junction bases left unmatched: 10. This CDR3 is built from 14 residues. Germline assignment: CDR1 SNHLY and CDR2 FYNNEI. The CDR3 DNA is TGTGCCAGTGGGAGGGACAGGATTGGCACTGAAGCTTTCTTT. It specifies CASGRDRIGTEAFF.

Only a few counts were recorded for this clone. The genes are TRBV5-1 and TRBJ1-1, with 7 bases that match TRBD1. In germline, CDR1 is SGHRS, CDR2 YFSETQ. The V gene end was trimmed by 4 bases and the J gene end by 3 bases; junction bases not matched to a gene: 6. The CDR3 consists of 14 residues. This chain's CDR3 is CASSRIQGDTEAFF. CDR3 in DNA: TGCGCCAGCAGCCGGATTCAGGGGGACACTGAAGCTTTCTTT.

This clone was recorded only once. The V gene is TRBV10-2, the J gene TRBJ1-2; the D gene is possibly TRBD1 (6 bases). Trimming shortened V by 0 bases and J by 4 bases, and 9 bases separated the two germline ends. Per germline, CDR1 WSHSY and CDR2 SAAADI. The CDR3 length is 14 residues. As DNA, the CDR3 is TGCGCCAGCAGTGAGTCGGGGGACATCTATGGCTACACCTTC. This sequence encodes CASSESGDIYGYTF.

The genes are TRBV27 and TRBJ1-1, with 8 bases matching TRBD1. Per germline, CDR1 MNHEY and CDR2 SMNVEV (reference sequence). After removal of 8 bases from V and 6 bases from J, the junction contained 11 bases not matched to a gene. The CDR3 runs to 14 residues. CDR3 protein: CASPQGVSKAEAFF. CDR3 bases: TGTGCCAGCCCACAGGGGGTAAGTAAGGCTGAAGCTTTCTTT.

This chain links TRBV2 with TRBJ1-5; a possible D gene is TRBD1 (5 bases). CDR1 SNHLY and CDR2 FYNNEI come from the germline V gene. Between the trimmed V and J ends, which lost 3 bases and 2 bases, there was a span of 11 bases. The CDR3 is 15 residues long. CDR3 sequence: CASSEIGAGNQPQHF. In nucleotides, the CDR3 is TGTGCCAGCAGTGAGATCGGGGCGGGCAATCAGCCCCAGCATTTT.

The chain links TRBV5-6 to TRBJ2-1, with 11 bases identical to TRBD2. Trimming at V came to 3 bases and at J to 5 bases, leaving 4 bases not matched to a gene. The length of the CDR3 is 15 residues. Germline CDR1 SGHDT, CDR2 YYEEEE. The CDR3 sequence: CASSWGLADNNEQFF. The CDR3, as DNA: TGTGCCAGCAGCTGGGGACTAGCGGATAACAATGAGCAGTTCTTC.

Of note for this clone: Other DNA sequences in the sample encode the same CDR3. The chain is built from TRBV30 and TRBJ2-3; 12 positions agree with TRBD2. Trimming at V came to 1 base and at J to 4 bases, leaving 6 bases not matched to a gene. The CDR3 loop spans 16 amino acids. Per germline, CDR1 GTSNPN and CDR2 SVGIG (reference sequence). The CDR3 sequence: CAWSGRLAGESDTQYF. The CDR3 bases are TGTGCCTGGAGTGGGCGACTAGCGGGAGAATCAGATACGCAGTATTTT.

This sequence joins TRBV18 and TRBJ1-1, with TRBD1 identical over 8 bases. This CDR3 comprises 14 residues. Germline CDR1 KGHSH, CDR2 LQKENI. V lost 2 bases, J lost 4 bases, and 3 bases stayed unmatched. The CDR3 is CASSPRTGFTEAFF. As DNA, the CDR3 is TGTGCCAGCTCACCAAGGACAGGGTTCACTGAAGCTTTCTTT.

This rearrangement joins TRBV7-7 to TRBJ2-1, with 7 bases lining up with TRBD1. This CDR3 comprises 14 residues. Germline lookup yields CDR1 SSHAT and CDR2 FNYEAQ (reference sequence). The V gene end was trimmed by 5 bases and the J gene end by 6 bases; junction bases not matched to a gene: 7. The CDR3 reads CASSPQTGINEQFF. The CDR3 DNA reads TGTGCCAGCAGCCCGCAGACAGGGATCAATGAGCAGTTCTTC.

The chain joins TRBV14 to TRBJ1-1; D unresolved. Germline CDR1 reads SGHDN; CDR2 reads FVKESK. The CDR3 totals 13 residues. V shed 1 base and J shed 10 bases, with 13 bases lying between them. CDR3 loop: CASSQVRSSGAFF. The CDR3 coding sequence is TGTGCCAGCAGCCAAGTCCGGAGTTCGGGAGCTTTCTTT.

The chain uses TRBV7-3 and TRBJ1-5; D unresolved. Germline assignment: CDR1 SGHTA and CDR2 FQGTGA. The CDR3 has 15 amino acids. V was cut by 5 bases and J by 7 bases, with 18 bases left in between. The CDR3 protein is CASSPQRVVGQPQHF. CDR3 sequence (DNA): TGTGCCAGCAGCCCCCAAAGGGTAGTGGGGCAGCCCCAGCATTTT.

The chain uses TRBV30 and TRBJ1-2; no clear D gene. This CDR3 comprises 15 residues. V was shortened by 0 bases and J by 0 bases, with 11 bases between the two germline ends. Germline values: CDR1 GTSNPN, CDR2 SVGIG (reference sequence). The CDR3 protein is CAWSVKVTPNYGYTF. The CDR3 nucleotides are TGTGCCTGGAGTGTGAAGGTTACCCCTAACTATGGCTACACCTTC.

The J gene is TRBJ2-3, the V gene TRBV19, with 11 bases that match TRBD2. The CDR3 contains 19 residues. Trimming at V came to 4 bases and at J to 0 bases, leaving 12 bases not matched to a gene. Germline lookup yields CDR1 LNHDA and CDR2 SQIVND (reference sequence). In nucleotides, the CDR3 is TGTGCCAGTAGTAGGGGACTAGCGGAGGACCCTACTAGCACAGATACGCAGTATTTT. Translating it yields CASSRGLAEDPTSTDTQYF. Full variable domain (rest looked up from reference TRBV19 and TRBJ2-3): DGGITQSPKYLFRKEGQNVTLSCEQNLNHDAMYWYRQDPGQGLRLIYYSQIVNDFQKGDIAEGYSVSREKKESFPLTVTSAQKNPTAFYLCASSRGLAEDPTSTDTQYFGPGTRLTVL.

This chain joins TRBV5-1 and TRBJ1-3; weak D call: TRBD1 (6 bases). The length of the CDR3 is 15 residues. Trimming took off 0 bases at V and 4 bases at J, with 11 bases between the two ends. Per germline, CDR1 SGHRS and CDR2 YFSETQ. The CDR3, as DNA: TGCGCCAGCAGCTTGGTGGGGGCGCGGGGAAACACCATATATTTT. As protein: CASSLVGARGNTIYF.

The chain employs TRBV19 and TRBJ1-2; no clear D gene. Trimming cost V 3 bases and J 2 bases, with 7 bases left between them. CDR1 is LNHDA, CDR2 SQIVND, per germline (reference sequence). The CDR3 has 13 residues. In nucleotides, the CDR3 is TGTGCCAGTAGTATCCCCAGGAACTATGGCTACACCTTC. Amino acids: CASSIPRNYGYTF.

V usage is TRBV19 and J usage is TRBJ1-3; 7 nucleotides line up with TRBD1. Trimming at V came to 9 bases and at J to 0 bases, leaving 20 bases not matched to a gene. Germline CDR1 LNHDA, CDR2 SQIVND (reference sequence). The CDR3 length is 19 residues. CDR3 protein: CASSPGTAFLPTSGNTIYF. For the CDR3, the DNA is TGTGCCAGCTCCCCCGGGACAGCCTTCCTTCCTACCTCTGGAAACACCATATATTTT.

This chain joins TRBV5-4 and TRBJ2-3, with TRBD2 identical over 8 bases. From germline, CDR1 is SGHNT and CDR2 YYREEE (reference sequence). With V trimmed by 4 bases and J by 0 bases, 7 bases remained unmatched. This CDR3 has 16 residues. CDR3 in amino acids: CASSPRGALSTDTQYF. CDR3 coding DNA: TGTGCCAGCAGCCCGCGGGGGGCCCTCAGCACAGATACGCAGTATTTT.

The V and J genes are TRBV5-1 and TRBJ2-7; 7 bases match TRBD1. CDR1 is SGHRS, CDR2 YFSETQ, per germline. CDR3 length equals 16 residues. Unmatched junction bases numbered 7, after V lost 0 bases and J lost 1 base. CDR3 region: CASSLAPGTASYEQYF. CDR3 bases: TGCGCCAGCAGCTTGGCCCCCGGGACAGCGTCCTACGAGCAGTACTTC.